The 20 T cell receptor beta chains reported below all come from one sample, sequenced in a study of blood T cell repertoires in COVID-19. Some clones are missing from TCRdb's copy, which holds only in-frame ones; the method was immunoSEQ multiplex PCR. The sample includes about 120,000 clones, around 87% of them seen just once. Sequenced material: peripheral blood. Source of these receptors: a woman aged 45-65 years with acute or convalescent COVID-19.

The chain has TRBV6-5 and TRBJ1-2, with unresolved D. The CDR3 totals 12 residues. Germline loops: CDR1 MNHEY, CDR2 SVGAGI. Trimming removed 2 bases from V and 6 bases from J, with 7 bases in between. CDR3 loop: CASSYPGHGYTF. The CDR3 DNA follows: TGTGCCAGCAGTTACCCAGGTCATGGCTACACCTTC.

The CDR3 protein is CASSFYSNQPQHF. CDR3 sequence (DNA): TGTGCCAGCAGTTTCTATAGCAATCAGCCCCAGCATTTT. This sequence joins TRBV12-3 or TRBV12-4 and TRBJ1-5; D not certain. The CDR3 extends over 13 amino acids. V was cut by 3 bases and J by 0 bases, with 3 bases left in between.

V gene TRBV5-1 combines with J gene TRBJ2-2; D is undetermined. The germline V gene has CDR1 SGHRS and CDR2 YFSETQ. V was trimmed by 2 bases and J by 5 bases, leaving 10 bases between them. There are 14 residues in the CDR3. CDR3 in amino acids: CASSLPVWTGELFF. The CDR3 nucleotides read TGCGCCAGCAGCTTACCGGTATGGACCGGGGAGCTGTTTTTT.

This chain connects TRBV27 to TRBJ1-2, with TRBD1 matching 7 bases. There are 14 residues in the CDR3. The junction had 8 bases not matched to a gene; V was cut back by 4 bases and J by 6 bases. Germline CDR1 is MNHEY and CDR2 is SMNVEV (reference sequence). The DNA of the CDR3 is TGTGCCAGCAGTTCCTCCGGGACAGTTCATGGCTACACCTTC. This sequence encodes CASSSSGTVHGYTF.

The rearrangement links TRBV11-2 to TRBJ1-4; D perhaps matches TRBD1 (5 bases). CDR3 length: 14 residues. Per germline, CDR1 SGHAT and CDR2 FQNNGV. V was trimmed by 7 bases and J by 5 bases, leaving 14 bases between them. The CDR3 coding sequence is TGTGCCAGCACCCCAGGGTATGGAAATGAAAAACTGTTTTTT. Translated: CASTPGYGNEKLFF.

This rearrangement joins TRBV4-3 to TRBJ1-4, with D possibly TRBD1 on 6 matching bases. The CDR3 spans 14 residues. The germline CDR1 and CDR2 sequences are LGHNA and YSLEER. V lost 1 base and J 6 bases, leaving 9 bases between the germline ends. Here the CDR3 DNA reads TGCGCCAGCAGCCAAGGGGCAGGGGATGAAAAACTGTTTTTT. Protein: CASSQGAGDEKLFF.

The V and J genes are TRBV4-3 and TRBJ2-1, with D possibly TRBD2 on 7 matching bases. CDR3 length: 15 amino acids. Germline CDR1 is LGHNA and CDR2 is YSLEER. V gave up 0 bases and J gave up 5 bases, with 11 bases separating them. The CDR3: CASSQDRGGHNEQFF. The CDR3 DNA follows: TGCGCCAGCAGCCAAGATCGCGGGGGCCACAATGAGCAGTTCTTC.

This clone was seen once. The chain carries TRBV7-2 and TRBJ2-1; weak D call: TRBD2 (6 bases). This CDR3 is built from 14 residues. Germline V gives CDR1 SGHTA, CDR2 FQGNSA. V was cut by 0 bases and J by 9 bases, with 12 bases left in between. The CDR3 is CASSLAGGAAEQFF. Written as DNA, the CDR3 is TGTGCCAGCAGCTTAGCGGGGGGAGCGGCTGAGCAGTTCTTC.

This clone was seen a handful of times. The chain carries TRBV24-1 and TRBJ2-2; 9 bases match TRBD1. The CDR3 length is 15 residues. V lost 5 bases, J lost 4 bases, and 4 bases stayed unmatched. In germline, CDR1 is KGHDR, CDR2 SFDVKD. CDR3 sequence reads: CATSGGQGFTGELFF. CDR3 in DNA: TGTGCCACCAGTGGGGGACAGGGATTCACCGGGGAGCTGTTTTTT.

V gene TRBV27 combines with J gene TRBJ1-2, with 9 bases lining up with TRBD1. CDR3 size: 14 residues. The V and J ends lost 2 bases and 8 bases, in that order; junction bases with no gene match: 6. From germline, CDR1 is MNHEY and CDR2 SMNVEV (reference sequence). The CDR3 DNA is TGTGCCAGCAGTTTAACAGGGGGCTTCGTAGGCTACACCTTC. Amino acids: CASSLTGGFVGYTF.

The chain recombines TRBV7-9 with TRBJ1-1; TRBD1 might be the D (5 bases). The CDR3 covers 13 residues. Germline CDR1 is SEHNR and CDR2 is FQNEAQ (reference sequence). V gave up 4 bases and J gave up 1 base, with 7 bases separating them. CDR3 coding DNA: TGTGCCAGCAGCTCCGACAGGAACACTGAAGCTTTCTTT. Protein: CASSSDRNTEAFF.

The chain employs TRBV11-1 and TRBJ1-2; 7 nucleotides match TRBD1. With V trimmed by 3 bases and J by 7 bases, 11 bases remained unmatched. CDR1 and CDR2 from the germline V gene are SGHAT and FQDESV (reference sequence). CDR3 length: 15 residues. CDR3 residues: CASSLSRGGGGGYTF. CDR3 DNA: TGTGCCAGCAGCTTGAGTCGAGGAGGGGGCGGTGGCTACACCTTC.

The sample holds many counts of this clone. The rearrangement uses TRBV6-6 and TRBJ2-2; TRBD1 aligns across 7 bases. The CDR3 length is 16 residues. Looked up from germline, CDR1 is MNHNY and CDR2 is SVGAGI (reference sequence). Losses at the gene ends were 5 bases for V and 1 base for J; bases not matched to a gene: 7. The CDR3 loop reads CASSPSGTVNTGELFF. CDR3 nucleotides: TGTGCCAGCAGTCCCTCCGGGACAGTGAACACCGGGGAGCTGTTTTTT.

This rearrangement joins TRBV2 to TRBJ1-5, with 11 bases identical to TRBD1. Germline V gene sequence: CDR1 SNHLY, CDR2 FYNNEI. The CDR3 has 15 residues. Trimming took 6 bases from V and 5 from J; bases not matched to a gene: 6. The CDR3 is CASRVGTGGHQPQHF. CDR3 DNA sequence: TGTGCCAGCAGAGTCGGGACAGGGGGGCATCAGCCCCAGCATTTT. The entire variable domain, with the rest obtained from reference TRBV2 and TRBJ1-5, is as follows: EPEVTQTPSHQVTQMGQEVILRCVPISNHLYFYWYRQILGQKVEFLVSFYNNEISEKSEIFDDQFSVERPDGSNFTLKIRSTKLEDSAMYFCASRVGTGGHQPQHFGDGTRLSIL.

The rearrangement uses TRBV6-1 and TRBJ1-5; possibly TRBD1 for D (5 bases). The germline V and J ends were trimmed by 3 bases and 3 bases, with 12 bases remaining between them. This CDR3 has 15 residues. Germline V gives CDR1 MNHNS, CDR2 SASEGT. CDR3 coding DNA: TGTGCCAGCAGTGATCGGGGGGTCTCCAATCAGCCCCAGCATTTT. Its protein product is CASSDRGVSNQPQHF.

The chain links TRBV5-5 to TRBJ2-7; maybe TRBD1 (6 bases). Germline loops: CDR1 SGHKS, CDR2 YYEKEE (reference sequence). The ends were cut back, 3 bases at V and 2 bases at J, with 15 bases in the middle. There are 15 residues in the CDR3. The DNA for the CDR3 is TGTGCCAGCAGCTCCCCCCGGACAGCTACCTACGAGCAGTACTTC. It specifies CASSSPRTATYEQYF.

The chain couples TRBV15 to TRBJ2-1; TRBD2 aligns across 7 bases. With V trimmed by 8 bases and J by 5 bases, 6 bases remained unmatched. The CDR3 sequence is 13 residues long. Germline values: CDR1 LNHNV, CDR2 YYDKDF (reference sequence). The CDR3 DNA sequence: TGTGCCACCCCACGGGGGGAGAACAATGAGCAGTTCTTC. Translating it yields CATPRGENNEQFF.

The chain is built from TRBV5-1 and TRBJ2-7; D gene unclear. This CDR3 has 17 amino acids. The ends were cut back, 4 bases at V and 0 bases at J, with 20 bases in the middle. Germline CDR1 and CDR2: SGHRS and YFSETQ. CDR3 amino acids: CASSPQSFWAFSYEQYF. The CDR3 DNA sequence: TGCGCCAGCAGCCCCCAGTCCTTTTGGGCTTTCTCCTACGAGCAGTACTTC.

The genes are TRBV24-1 and TRBJ1-2; D is unresolved. CDR3 length: 12 amino acids. Germline V gives CDR1 KGHDR, CDR2 SFDVKD. Trimming cost V 4 bases and J 2 bases, with 4 bases left between them. CDR3: CATSDTNYGYTF. For the CDR3, the DNA is TGTGCCACCAGTGACACAAACTATGGCTACACCTTC.

V and J are TRBV4-1 and TRBJ2-3; D is unresolved. Trimming stripped 0 bases from V and 0 bases from J, with 7 bases between. Germline V gene data show CDR1 as MGHRA and CDR2 as YSYEKL. The CDR3 spans 15 residues. The CDR3: CASSQDSGSTDTQYF. The CDR3, as DNA: TGCGCCAGCAGCCAAGATTCAGGAAGCACAGATACGCAGTATTTT.